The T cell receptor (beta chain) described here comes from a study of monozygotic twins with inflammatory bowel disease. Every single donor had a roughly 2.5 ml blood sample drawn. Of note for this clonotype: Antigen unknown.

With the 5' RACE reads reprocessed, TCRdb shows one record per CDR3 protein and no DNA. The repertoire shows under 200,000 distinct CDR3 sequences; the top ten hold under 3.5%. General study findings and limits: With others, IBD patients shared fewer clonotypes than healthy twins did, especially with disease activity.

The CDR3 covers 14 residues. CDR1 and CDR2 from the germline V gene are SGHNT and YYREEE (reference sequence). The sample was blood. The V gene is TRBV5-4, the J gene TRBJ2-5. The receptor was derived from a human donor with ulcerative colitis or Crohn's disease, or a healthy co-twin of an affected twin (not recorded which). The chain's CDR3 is CASSLDGSRETQYF.